This T cell receptor (beta chain) came from a study of cytomegalovirus exposure and HLA in healthy donors. The PCR contained 60 Vbeta and 13 Jbeta primers. The data were produced by immunoSEQ multiplex PCR, yet TCRdb's version contains in-frame clones alone and is incomplete. The sample carries approximately 120,000 clones, roughly a tenth recorded once. Details on this clone: The antigen is unknown.

General study points: DRB1 showed the most TCR associations and HLA-C the fewest in a later analysis, as rates varied by HLA locus.

The CDR3 extends over 14 amino acids. V was cut by 3 bases and J by 2 bases, with 7 bases left in between. Germline V gene data show CDR1 as LNHDA and CDR2 as SQIVND (reference sequence). Sequenced sample: PBMCs. The sequence was obtained from a woman under 30 in good health and CMV-seropositive. The chain employs TRBV19 and TRBJ2-2; maybe TRBD1 (5 bases). This chain's CDR3 is CASSMGPNTGELFF. In nucleotides, the CDR3 is TGTGCCAGTAGTATGGGGCCTAACACCGGGGAGCTGTTTTTT.